Listed below are T cell receptor beta chains from one sample, sequenced in a study of a mutant IDH1 vaccine in newly diagnosed glioma. Clones were sequenced by immunoSEQ multiplex PCR, and TCRdb holds only the in-frame ones, with some missing. The top ten hold roughly 4.5% of the sample, which has fewer than 55,000 clones, under 90% seen once. Their antigens remain unidentified. Sequenced material: PBMCs, taken from a glioma patient whose treatment included an IDH1 peptide vaccine. The receptors derive from a woman in her forties with glioma. Some clones in this sample may be carry-over from other donors' samples. Each CDR3 is given with its conserved first and last residue. D genes are given only for firm matches. A row's size may be missing; if present it is once, few, many or a size class.

v_gene,j_gene,d_gene,abundance,CDR3nt,CDR3aa
TRBV29-1,TRBJ2-7,NA,NA,TGCAGCGCGGTCGGAGGTCCCTACGAGCAGTACTTC,CSAVGGPYEQYF
TRBV5-8,TRBJ1-2,NA,NA,TGTGCCAGCAGCTCGAGCCGGACAGTCTATGGCTACACCTTC,CASSSSRTVYGYTF
TRBV28,TRBJ1-5,NA,few,TGTGCCAGCAGCACTTCGGAGGGGCCCCAGCATTTT,CASSTSEGPQHF
TRBV19,TRBJ1-5,TRBD1,NA,TGTGCCAGTAGTCTCGGACAGGCACAGCCCCAGCATTTT,CASSLGQAQPQHF
TRBV19,TRBJ2-4,NA,NA,TGTGCCAGTAGTACCCCACGATTCGGTAACATTCAGTACTTC,CASSTPRFGNIQYF
TRBV29-1,TRBJ2-7,NA,NA,TGCAGCGTCAGGGGTGGGAGCTCCTACGAGCAGTACTTC,CSVRGGSSYEQYF
TRBV6-5,TRBJ2-7,TRBD1,once,TGTGCCAGCAGTTACAGGTTCAGGGGGCGATTGTACGAGCAGTACTTC,CASSYRFRGRLYEQYF
TRBV7-8,TRBJ1-2,NA,NA,TGTGCCAGCAGCTTAGCGGTAGGGGGAAACTATGGCTACACCTTC,CASSLAVGGNYGYTF
TRBV19,TRBJ1-6,NA,NA,TGTGCCAGTAGTCCAACTGGGGGGGGCACCCTCCACTTT,CASSPTGGGTLHF
TRBV6-1,TRBJ1-2,TRBD1,NA,TGTGCCAGCAGTCGACAGGGCGGCGATGGCTACACCTTC,CASSRQGGDGYTF
TRBV19,TRBJ2-3,TRBD2,NA,TGTGCCAGTAGCCGATCCGGACTAGCGGGCTGTTATTTT,CASSRSGLAGCYF
TRBV28,TRBJ2-6,NA,NA,TGTGCCAGCAGTTCGAGAGCCTCTGGGGCCAACGTCCTGACTTTC,CASSSRASGANVLTF
TRBV7-2,TRBJ1-1,NA,NA,TGTGCCAGCAGCTCCCCTGTTGCGGGCACTGAAGCTTTCTTT,CASSSPVAGTEAFF
TRBV7-6,TRBJ2-7,NA,NA,TGTGCCAGCAGCCCGGGGGGCCGAATCTCCTACGAGCAGTACTTC,CASSPGGRISYEQYF
TRBV14,TRBJ2-2,NA,NA,TGTGCCAGCAGCCAAGATACGGGAGCCACCGGGGAGCTGTTTTTT,CASSQDTGATGELFF
TRBV5-1,TRBJ2-4,NA,few,TGCGCCAGCAGTGAGGCGGCCAAAAACATTCAGTACTTC,CASSEAAKNIQYF
TRBV11-2,TRBJ1-3,TRBD1,NA,TGTGCCAGCAGCTTAAGGCAGGGGGCTTCTGGAAACACCATATATTTT,CASSLRQGASGNTIYF
TRBV7-9,TRBJ1-3,NA,NA,TGTGCCAGCAGCTTAGGGACAGATGGAAACACCATATATTTT,CASSLGTDGNTIYF
TRBV18,TRBJ1-1,NA,NA,TGTGCCAGCTCACCCCCGACGGGCCAGAACACTGAAGCTTTCTTT,CASSPPTGQNTEAFF
TRBV9,TRBJ2-2,TRBD2,NA,TGTGCCAGCAGCCCGGGGAGGGCGGGAGGTCACGGGGAGCTGTTTTTT,CASSPGRAGGHGELFF
TRBV5-1,TRBJ1-5,NA,NA,TGCGCCAGCAGCTTGGCAGGGTATCAGCCCCAGCATTTT,CASSLAGYQPQHF
TRBV9,TRBJ2-3,TRBD2,NA,TGTGCCAGCAGCTCCAGACTAGCGGGGGGGGCAGATACGCAGTATTTT,CASSSRLAGGADTQYF
TRBV5-4,TRBJ1-1,NA,NA,TGTGCCAGCAGCATCGGCCACACTGAAGCTTTCTTT,CASSIGHTEAFF
TRBV5-1,TRBJ2-3,NA,NA,TGCGCCAGCAGCTCCTTCCTTGGGGAAGGTCCCACAGATACGCAGTATTTT,CASSSFLGEGPTDTQYF
TRBV5-5,TRBJ2-7,NA,few,TGTGCCAGCAGCGGGGCCTTCCGGACGTACTCCTACGAGCAGTACTTC,CASSGAFRTYSYEQYF
TRBV4-1,TRBJ1-4,NA,NA,TGCGCCAGCAGCCAAGGCCCCCGGAGGGGTGAAAAACTGTTTTTT,CASSQGPRRGEKLFF
TRBV7-2,TRBJ2-5,NA,NA,TGTGCCAGCAGCCCGCGAGGAGCACAAGAGACCCAGTACTTC,CASSPRGAQETQYF
TRBV5-1,TRBJ2-1,NA,NA,TGCGCCAGCTACTCCAGGGGAGCCGGTTCCTACAATGAGCAGTTCTTC,CASYSRGAGSYNEQFF
TRBV28,TRBJ1-3,NA,NA,TGTGCCAGCAGAGGGATAAGGGGTGGTGGAAACACCATATATTTT,CASRGIRGGGNTIYF
TRBV27,TRBJ2-2,TRBD2,NA,TGTGCCAGCAGCCCTACTAGCGGGAGCCCCGGGGAGCTGTTTTTT,CASSPTSGSPGELFF
TRBV19,TRBJ2-7,NA,few,TGTGCCAGTAGTATCGCGGGGACCTCCTACGAGCAGTACTTC,CASSIAGTSYEQYF
TRBV15,TRBJ1-3,NA,NA,TGTGCCACCAGCAGAGATGCAGGCACGGGAAACACCATATATTTT,CATSRDAGTGNTIYF
TRBV11-2,TRBJ2-2,TRBD2,NA,TGTGCCAGCAGCCAGACCGCCAGCGGGAGGTACACCGGGGAGCTGTTTTTT,CASSQTASGRYTGELFF
TRBV2,TRBJ1-2,NA,NA,TGTGCCAGCAGTGAAGCGCTTCGGTTTGAGGGATATGGCTACACCTTC,CASSEALRFEGYGYTF
TRBV6-5,TRBJ1-1,TRBD1,NA,TGTGCCAGCAGCCTTACAGGGGGCACTGAAGCTTTCTTT,CASSLTGGTEAFF
TRBV27,TRBJ1-5,NA,NA,TGTGCCAGCTCAGGGAGGAATCAGCCCCAGCATTTT,CASSGRNQPQHF
TRBV28,TRBJ1-5,NA,NA,TGTGCCAGCAAGCTTGGGGGGGCGAGGATTGGCAATCAGCCCCAGCATTTT,CASKLGGARIGNQPQHF
TRBV11-2,TRBJ1-2,NA,NA,TGTGCCAGCAGCTTAGGAGTTCGTGGCTACACCTTC,CASSLGVRGYTF
TRBV4-2,TRBJ2-3,TRBD1,once,TGTGCCAGCAGCCAGGGACAGGGGGCCACAGATACGCAGTATTTT,CASSQGQGATDTQYF
TRBV27,TRBJ2-2,TRBD2,NA,TGTGCCAGCAGTCCCCGGACTAGCGGGGTACTGAATTGGGAGCTGTTTTTT,CASSPRTSGVLNWELFF
TRBV14,TRBJ1-1,NA,few,TGTGCCAGCAGCCAAGCCCACAGTGCCCCGCGAGCTTTCTTT,CASSQAHSAPRAFF
TRBV2,TRBJ2-5,TRBD1,once,TGTGCCAGCAGTGAAGCGGGACAGCTTCAAGAGACCCAGTACTTC,CASSEAGQLQETQYF
TRBV5-1,TRBJ2-7,TRBD2,NA,TGCGCCAGCAGCTTATGGGGAGGGCAATCCTACGAGCAGTACTTC,CASSLWGGQSYEQYF
TRBV28,TRBJ2-3,TRBD2,NA,TGTGCCAGCAGTTCAAGGTTCGGGACTAGCGGTCATACGCAGTATTTT,CASSSRFGTSGHTQYF
TRBV7-2,TRBJ2-3,TRBD2,NA,TGTGCCAGCAGCTTAAATAGCGGGGTAGATACGCAGTATTTT,CASSLNSGVDTQYF
TRBV29-1,TRBJ2-7,NA,NA,TGCAGCGTTGGAGATTTACGAGGCTACGAGCAGTACTTC,CSVGDLRGYEQYF